The 23 T cell receptor beta chains presented below share a single source sample, sequenced in a study of blood T cell repertoires in COVID-19. The data were produced by immunoSEQ multiplex PCR, yet TCRdb's version contains in-frame clones alone and is incomplete. Seen here are 300,000 to 350,000 clones, around 90% observed once, and the top ten hold about 5%. The sequencing sample was made of PBMCs or T cells enriched from blood (not recorded which). These receptors all stem from a young man who had recovered from COVID-19.

The V gene is TRBV5-1, the J gene TRBJ2-4, with D possibly TRBD2 on 5 matching bases. Germline lookup yields CDR1 SGHRS and CDR2 YFSETQ. V lost 4 bases and J lost 3, with 14 bases in between. The CDR3 spans 15 residues. The CDR3 reads CASSHGRGDKNIQYF. Here the CDR3 DNA reads TGCGCCAGCAGCCATGGCCGGGGTGACAAAAACATTCAGTACTTC.

This clone was seen only once. This chain joins TRBV2 and TRBJ2-5, with 9 positions matching TRBD2. Germline V CDR1 and CDR2: SNHLY, FYNNEI. The CDR3 is made up of 20 amino acids. With V trimmed by 0 bases and J by 5 bases, 19 bases remained unmatched. CDR3 region: CASSEAFTGLAGLSGETQYF. CDR3 sequence (DNA): TGTGCCAGCAGTGAAGCGTTTACTGGGCTAGCGGGGCTCTCTGGGGAGACCCAGTACTTC.

On this clone itself: Additional DNA sequences in this sample encode the identical CDR3. V and J are TRBV28 and TRBJ1-1; D ambiguous. Trimming cost V 3 bases and J 4 bases, with 12 bases left between them. This CDR3 is 14 amino acids long. Per germline, CDR1 MDHEN and CDR2 SYDVKM. The CDR3 nucleotides are TGTGCCAGCAGTTTGTCCGGGGTCGGCACTGAAGCTTTCTTT. Translating gives CASSLSGVGTEAFF. Variable domain in full (rest from reference TRBV28 and TRBJ1-1): DVKVTQSSRYLVKRTGEKVFLECVQDMDHENMFWYRQDPGLGLRLIYFSYDVKMKEKGDIPEGYSVSREKKERFSLILESASTNQTSMYLCASSLSGVGTEAFFGQGTRLTVV.

This CDR3 reads CASSLGPSGTEAFF. The CDR3 DNA reads TGTGCCAGCAGCTTGGGGCCCTCAGGCACTGAAGCTTTCTTT. The rearrangement links TRBV5-6 to TRBJ1-1; D unresolved. With 0 bases removed from V and 4 bases from J, the gap between germline ends came to 10 bases. CDR1 SGHDT and CDR2 YYEEEE come from the germline V gene. This CDR3 contains 14 residues.

The rearrangement joins TRBV2 to TRBJ1-3, with D maybe TRBD1 (5 bases). V lost 6 bases, J lost 2 bases, and 11 bases lay in between. The germline CDR1 and CDR2 sequences are SNHLY and FYNNEI. The CDR3 runs 14 residues. The CDR3 reads CASREGRAGNTIYF. The CDR3 DNA reads TGTGCCAGCAGGGAGGGCAGGGCTGGAAACACCATATATTTT.

The chain has TRBV3-1 (or the pseudogene TRBV3-2) and TRBJ2-3; weak D call: TRBD2 (7 bases). CDR3 length: 15 residues. V gave up 6 bases and J gave up 9 bases, with 22 bases separating them. CDR1 and CDR2 (germline): LGHDT, YNNKEL (reference sequence). CDR3 in DNA: TGTGCCAGCAGTCAATCGACTAGCTGGAGGGGGACGCAGTATTTT. Its protein product is CASSQSTSWRGTQYF.

This chain joins TRBV11-2 and TRBJ2-2; maybe TRBD2 (5 bases). Per the germline V gene, CDR1 is SGHAT and CDR2 is FQNNGV. V lost 6 bases, J lost 5 bases, and 16 bases lay in between. The CDR3 is made up of 15 amino acids. The CDR3 reads CASRPPGRGTGELFF. Here the CDR3 DNA reads TGTGCCAGCAGACCACCCGGAAGAGGGACCGGGGAGCTGTTTTTT.

This clone has only a few counts. The chain uses TRBV27 and TRBJ1-2; TRBD1 is a possible D gene (6 bases). The CDR3 has 14 amino acids. V shed 5 bases and J shed 0 bases, with 10 bases lying between them. From germline, CDR1 is MNHEY and CDR2 SMNVEV (reference sequence). The DNA of the CDR3 is TGTGCCAGCAGTACTGACAGGACTAACTATGGCTACACCTTC. This sequence encodes CASSTDRTNYGYTF.

The chain is built from TRBV2 and TRBJ2-7; the D gene is possibly TRBD1 (7 bases). The CDR3 has 17 residues. The V gene's germline CDR1 is SNHLY and CDR2 FYNNEI. V shed 4 bases and J shed 0 bases, with 19 bases lying between them. Here the CDR3 DNA reads TGTGCCAGCAGTGGTTCCAAGGGGGGACAGCGCTCCTACGAGCAGTACTTC. This encodes CASSGSKGGQRSYEQYF.

A single count supports this clone. The rearrangement links TRBV7-2 to TRBJ2-7; 10 bases match TRBD2. After removal of 5 bases from V and 2 bases from J, the junction contained 6 bases not matched to a gene. The CDR3 loop spans 15 amino acids. Germline V gives CDR1 SGHTA, CDR2 FQGNSA. The CDR3 DNA is TGTGCCAGCAGCCAGAAGAGCGGGGGGGCCTACGAGCAGTACTTC. Translating it yields CASSQKSGGAYEQYF.

This clone occurred once. The rearrangement links TRBV5-1 to TRBJ1-2; tentatively, D is TRBD1 (6 bases). V lost 4 bases and J lost 1, with 11 bases in between. The CDR3 is made up of 14 amino acids. Germline V gene sequence: CDR1 SGHRS, CDR2 YFSETQ. CDR3 DNA: TGCGCCAGCAGCCGGAAACAGGGTAACTATGGCTACACCTTC. Its protein is CASSRKQGNYGYTF.

This chain joins TRBV19 and TRBJ1-1; tentative D call: TRBD1 (6 bases). CDR1 LNHDA and CDR2 SQIVND come from the germline V gene (reference sequence). Trimming took 3 bases from V and 4 from J, leaving 12 bases between them. The CDR3 runs 14 residues. The CDR3 nucleotides are TGTGCCAGTAGTATGGGGCAGGGGTTCACTGAAGCTTTCTTT. This translates into CASSMGQGFTEAFF.

The V and J genes are TRBV11-2 and TRBJ1-6; TRBD1 might be the D (5 bases). The CDR3 extends over 14 amino acids. CDR1 is SGHAT and CDR2 is FQNNGV in the germline V gene. V lost 1 base, J lost 9 bases, and 10 bases lay in between. CDR3 nucleotide sequence: TGTGCCAGCAGCTTAGGAGGGGAGGGTTCACCCCTCCACTTT. It yields the protein CASSLGGEGSPLHF.

This chain connects TRBV20-1 to TRBJ2-5; no clear D gene. Between the trimmed V and J ends, which lost 6 bases and 5 bases, there was a span of 10 bases. Germline values: CDR1 DFQATT, CDR2 SNEGSKA (reference sequence). CDR3 length: 11 residues. The CDR3 loop reads CSALGPETQYF. CDR3 DNA: TGCAGTGCCCTAGGTCCGGAGACCCAGTACTTC.

The chain combines TRBV6-4 with TRBJ1-1, with 7 bases that match TRBD1. V gave up 4 bases and J gave up 4 bases; unmatched junction bases: 6. CDR3 length equals 14 residues. Germline V gene sequence: CDR1 MRHNA, CDR2 SNTAGT. The CDR3 DNA reads as TGTGCCAGCAGTGCCCAGGGACAGTCCACTGAAGCTTTCTTT. It translates to CASSAQGQSTEAFF.

This clone was counted a single time. The chain is built from TRBV3-1 (or the pseudogene TRBV3-2) and TRBJ1-4; D remains ambiguous. The CDR3 is 14 residues long. The V and J ends lost 5 bases and 4 bases respectively, with 11 bases between them. Germline V gene data show CDR1 as LGHDT and CDR2 as YNNKEL (reference sequence). CDR3 sequence reads: CASSGGIFNEKLFF. For the CDR3, the DNA is TGTGCCAGCAGCGGAGGGATTTTTAATGAAAAACTGTTTTTT.

The chain joins TRBV19 to TRBJ1-6; D ambiguous. Trimming took 3 bases from V and 4 from J, leaving 13 bases between them. Germline loops: CDR1 LNHDA, CDR2 SQIVND (reference sequence). CDR3 size: 16 residues. The DNA of the CDR3 is TGTGCCAGTAGTATGGTTCACGGAGAATATAATTCACCCCTCCACTTT. Residues: CASSMVHGEYNSPLHF.

The V call is TRBV15, the J call TRBJ1-1, with TRBD1 matching 7 bases. Germline trimming cut 0 bases from V and 8 bases from J; bases unmatched to any gene: 6. CDR1 and CDR2 from the germline V gene are LNHNV and YYDKDF (reference sequence). This CDR3 has 14 amino acids. The CDR3 loop is CATSRDRTGLEAFF. CDR3 nucleotide sequence: TGTGCCACCAGCAGAGATCGGACAGGCCTAGAAGCTTTCTTT.

The rearrangement joins TRBV4-2 to TRBJ1-3, with no clear D. CDR3 size: 16 residues. V was pared by 0 bases and J by 5 bases, with 14 bases between. In germline, CDR1 is LGHNA, CDR2 YNFKEQ. CDR3 in DNA: TGTGCCAGCAGCCAAGAAGAGTTGCCCGCCCGAAACACCATATATTTT. Amino acids: CASSQEELPARNTIYF.

This sequence joins TRBV27 and TRBJ2-7; weak D call: TRBD1 (6 bases). The CDR3 has 14 residues. Between the trimmed V and J ends, which lost 3 bases and 3 bases, there was a span of 12 bases. CDR1 and CDR2 from the germline V gene are MNHEY and SMNVEV (reference sequence). CDR3 coding DNA: TGTGCCAGCAGTTTTTCGGGACACAACTACGAGCAGTACTTC. It specifies CASSFSGHNYEQYF.

The chain has TRBV2 and TRBJ1-2; 7 nucleotides line up with TRBD1. Unmatched junction bases numbered 6, after V lost 3 bases and J lost 5 bases. The CDR3 has 14 amino acids. Germline CDR1 reads SNHLY; CDR2 reads FYNNEI. The CDR3 is CASSERGQSYGYTF. The CDR3, as DNA: TGTGCCAGCAGTGAGAGGGGACAGAGTTATGGCTACACCTTC. The whole variable domain, remainder taken from reference TRBV2 and TRBJ1-2, is EPEVTQTPSHQVTQMGQEVILRCVPISNHLYFYWYRQILGQKVEFLVSFYNNEISEKSEIFDDQFSVERPDGSNFTLKIRSTKLEDSAMYFCASSERGQSYGYTFGSGTRLTVV.

The J gene is TRBJ2-1, the V gene TRBV28; 7 bases are shared with TRBD1. The CDR3 has 16 residues. Germline loops: CDR1 MDHEN, CDR2 SYDVKM. Losses at the gene ends were 3 bases for V and 4 bases for J; bases not matched to a gene: 9. The CDR3 DNA sequence: TGTGCCAGCAGTTTTTGGGGACAGCCTTCTTACAATGAGCAGTTCTTC. Residues: CASSFWGQPSYNEQFF.

The V call is TRBV27, the J call TRBJ2-2; D gene uncertain. Germline CDR1 MNHEY, CDR2 SMNVEV (reference sequence). Trimming took off 2 bases at V and 1 base at J, with 8 bases between the two ends. The CDR3 totals 15 residues. CDR3 amino acids: CASSLRPGNTGELFF. The CDR3 bases are TGTGCCAGCAGTTTACGTCCAGGGAACACCGGGGAGCTGTTTTTT.